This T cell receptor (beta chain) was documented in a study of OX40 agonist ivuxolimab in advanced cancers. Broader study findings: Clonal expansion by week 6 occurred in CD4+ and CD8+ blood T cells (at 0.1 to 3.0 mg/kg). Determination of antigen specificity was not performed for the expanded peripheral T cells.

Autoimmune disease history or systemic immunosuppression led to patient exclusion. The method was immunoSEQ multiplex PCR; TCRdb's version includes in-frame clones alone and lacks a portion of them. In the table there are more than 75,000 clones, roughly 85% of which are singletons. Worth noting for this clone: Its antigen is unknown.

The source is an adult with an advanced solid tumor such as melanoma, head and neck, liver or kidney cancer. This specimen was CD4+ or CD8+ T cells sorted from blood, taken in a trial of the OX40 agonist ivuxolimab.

The DNA of the CDR3 is TGTGCCAGCAGCTTGGATAGAGGCTACACCTTC. Translated: CASSLDRGYTF. The gene calls are TRBV5-6 and TRBJ1-2; D unresolved. V shed 0 bases and J shed 8 bases, with 5 bases lying between them. The CDR3 totals 11 residues. Germline lookup yields CDR1 SGHDT and CDR2 YYEEEE.